This T cell receptor (beta chain) was profiled in a study of blood T cells in healthy people across ages. Study outcomes and limitations: Lack of knowledge of donor CMV status possibly confounded expanded clonotype changes. Among T cells, TCR beta diversity per million cells dropped roughly linearly as age rose.

As concerns this clonotype: Antigen unknown.

Alongside a J-beta primer mix, a sample-barcoded 5' primer served in a second PCR lasting roughly 6 to 11 cycles. The study obtained at least 2.5 million CDR3-containing paired-end reads from every sample. TCRdb re-called the 5' RACE reads through MiXCR, storing one row per CDR3 protein. The sample records 1,800,000 or so distinct CDR3 sequences, around 40% being singletons. Germline V CDR1 and CDR2: SGHTA, FQGNSA. The CDR3 spans 14 residues. Trimming cost V 5 bases and J 6 bases; bases outside gene matches: 9. Isolated per sample were at least 6.5 million PBMCs. The sample comprised blood. The chain carries TRBV7-2 and TRBJ2-7, with 8 bases identical to TRBD1. This sequence originates from a human donor in good health. The CDR3 protein is CASSKRVTGAEQYF. DNA of the CDR3: TGTGCCAGCAGCAAGAGAGTGACAGGGGCCGAGCAGTACTTC.